These T cell receptor beta chains were read from a single sample in a study of control samples from healthy donors and cancer patients. The data were produced by immunoSEQ multiplex PCR, yet TCRdb's version contains in-frame clones alone and is incomplete. The table shows 69,000 or so clones, with 85% to 95% occurring only once. The source material was blood. These receptors were obtained from a young woman in good health. Both conserved end residues are part of each CDR3. Each record gives: D gene, V gene, clone size, J gene, CDR3 DNA, CDR3 protein. The D gene is left open where the match is weak. Rows may omit the clone size; those that give it use once, few, many or a size class.

-	TRBV9	-	TRBJ2-2	TGTGCCAGCAGCGCGCCGGGGATCACCGGGGAGCTGTTTTTT	CASSAPGITGELFF
-	TRBV27	-	TRBJ2-3	TGTGCCAGCAGTTTGGGTGGGGGCACAGATACGCAGTATTTT	CASSLGGGTDTQYF
-	TRBV6-5	-	TRBJ1-1	TGTGCCAGCAGATCGGGACTGCTAAACACTGAAGCTTTCTTT	CASRSGLLNTEAFF
TRBD1	TRBV9	-	TRBJ1-1	TGTGCCAGCAGCGGGACAGGGGGATACACTGAAGCTTTCTTT	CASSGTGGYTEAFF
-	TRBV6-2/TRBV6-3	-	TRBJ1-5	TGTGCCAGCAGCATCCGGGACACTAATCAGCCCCAGCATTTT	CASSIRDTNQPQHF
-	TRBV25-1	once	TRBJ1-3	TGTGCCAGCAGGGGCAGTTTGCCCGGAAACACCATATATTTT	CASRGSLPGNTIYF
-	TRBV12-3/TRBV12-4	-	TRBJ1-2	TGTGCCAGCAGTCAAGACTTCTATGGCTACACCTTC	CASSQDFYGYTF
-	TRBV15	-	TRBJ2-7	TGTGCCACCAGCAGAGATCCAGGCGCCTCCTGGGACGAGCAGTACTTC	CATSRDPGASWDEQYF
-	TRBV27	-	TRBJ2-2	TGTGCCAGCAGTAGAGCCACCGGGGAGCTGTTTTTT	CASSRATGELFF
-	TRBV2	-	TRBJ2-5	TGTGCCAGCCGCCATGGACAAGAGACCCAGTACTTC	CASRHGQETQYF
-	TRBV28	-	TRBJ1-1	TGTGCCAGCTATGTGAACACTGAAGCTTTCTTT	CASYVNTEAFF
-	TRBV7-2	-	TRBJ1-1	TGTGCCAGCAGCCTATCGACAGAGAACACTGAAGCTTTCTTT	CASSLSTENTEAFF
-	TRBV28	-	TRBJ2-5	TGTGCCAGCACCCTGGGAGGTAGGGGCCGTCGAGAGACCCAGTACTTC	CASTLGGRGRRETQYF
-	TRBV4-2	-	TRBJ2-2	TGTGCCAGCAGCCAAGCTTCGGGGGGCGTCGGCACCGGGGAGCTGTTTTTT	CASSQASGGVGTGELFF
-	TRBV18	-	TRBJ1-3	TGTGCCAGCTCACCGCAGAGCTCTGGAAACACCATATATTTT	CASSPQSSGNTIYF
-	TRBV29-1	once	TRBJ1-1	TGCAGCGTAAGTCAGGCCGGGGGCACTGAAGCTTTCTTT	CSVSQAGGTEAFF
TRBD1	TRBV18	-	TRBJ1-6	TGTGCCAGCTCACCGGGACAGGATTCACCCCTCCACTTT	CASSPGQDSPLHF
-	TRBV6-6	-	TRBJ1-5	TGTGCCAGCAGTTACTCCGGCGGGTTTAATCAGCCCCAGCATTTT	CASSYSGGFNQPQHF
-	TRBV7-2	once	TRBJ1-5	TGTGCCAGCAGCTTAAGCGGGCATAGCAATCAGCCCCAGCATTTT	CASSLSGHSNQPQHF
-	TRBV7-9	-	TRBJ2-2	TGTGCCAGCGCGGCAGGGAGCCGGAACACCGGGGAGCTGTTTTTT	CASAAGSRNTGELFF
-	TRBV9	-	TRBJ1-5	TGTGCCAGCAGCGTAGACGGGGGGTCAAATCAGCCCCAGCATTTT	CASSVDGGSNQPQHF
-	TRBV3-1/TRBV3-2	-	TRBJ1-2	TGTGCCAGCAGCCAAGCTGGGTATGGCTACACCTTC	CASSQAGYGYTF
-	TRBV18	-	TRBJ2-3	TGTGCCAGCTCACCAGGACTTGGCACAGATACGCAGTATTTT	CASSPGLGTDTQYF
TRBD1	TRBV6-5	-	TRBJ1-2	TGTGCCAGCAGCACCACTGGGACAGGGACATATGGCTACACCTTC	CASSTTGTGTYGYTF
-	TRBV18	-	TRBJ2-4	TGTGCCAGCTCACCCGGACAGCTCTGGGTTCTAGCCAAAAACATTCAGTACTTC	CASSPGQLWVLAKNIQYF
-	TRBV9	-	TRBJ1-1	TGTGCCAGCAGCGTAGAGGGAGGGCAGAACACTGAAGCTTTCTTT	CASSVEGGQNTEAFF
-	TRBV18	once	TRBJ1-1	TGTGCCAGCTCAGTCACCGCCGATGGCACTGAAGCTTTCTTT	CASSVTADGTEAFF
TRBD2	TRBV29-1	-	TRBJ2-1	TGCAGCGTTGATCTTCTAGCGGGGGCAGCCTCCTACAATGAGCAGTTCTTC	CSVDLLAGAASYNEQFF
TRBD1	TRBV10-3	-	TRBJ1-2	TGTGCCATCAGTGAGGCAGGGGGCCTCTATGGCTACACCTTC	CAISEAGGLYGYTF
-	TRBV13	-	TRBJ1-2	TGTGCCAGCAGCTTACCCGAAAATGGAATCTATGGCTACACCTTC	CASSLPENGIYGYTF
TRBD1	TRBV27	-	TRBJ1-6	TGTGCCAGCAGAGAATCTATGGACAGGGGGCCCCTCCACTTT	CASRESMDRGPLHF
-	TRBV11-2	-	TRBJ2-7	TGTGCCAGCAGCTTAATCACTCAAGTGGGCGAGCAGTACTTC	CASSLITQVGEQYF
-	TRBV28	-	TRBJ2-2	TGTGCCAGCAGTTTACCCGGACAGAACACCGGGGAGCTGTTTTTT	CASSLPGQNTGELFF
-	TRBV5-1	-	TRBJ1-4	TGCGCCAGCAGCTTGGATCTCGTGGCAGAAGGTGCAAAACTGTTTTTT	CASSLDLVAEGAKLFF
TRBD2	TRBV7-3	-	TRBJ2-1	TGTGCCAGCAGCTTAGGTAGCGGGGGGCCCAATGAGCAGTTCTTC	CASSLGSGGPNEQFF
TRBD2	TRBV9	-	TRBJ2-5	TGTGCCAGCAGCGTAGGCGTAGCGGGGGGCCTCGGGGAGACCCAGTACTTC	CASSVGVAGGLGETQYF
-	TRBV27	-	TRBJ1-5	TGTGCCAGCGGGGCTTCTGGATGGAATCAGCCCCAGCATTTT	CASGASGWNQPQHF
-	TRBV3-1/TRBV3-2	-	TRBJ1-2	TGTGCCAGCAGCCAAGTCCCAGGGCCGGTTCGAGGCTACACCTTC	CASSQVPGPVRGYTF
-	TRBV19	-	TRBJ1-5	TGTGCCAGTAGTCCGGGGGGAGGTCAGCCCCAGCATTTT	CASSPGGGQPQHF
TRBD1	TRBV25-1	-	TRBJ2-1	TGTGCCAGCAGTGAATCACTCGCGACAGGGGAGGTCCATGAGCAGTTCTTC	CASSESLATGEVHEQFF
TRBD2	TRBV4-1	-	TRBJ2-7	TGCGCCAGCAGCTTTAGCGGGGTAGGGTCCTACGAGCAGTACTTC	CASSFSGVGSYEQYF
TRBD1	TRBV18	once	TRBJ2-2	TGTGCCAGCTCACCGCAGGGGGCGCAGACCGGGGAGCTGTTTTTT	CASSPQGAQTGELFF
-	TRBV2	once	TRBJ2-7	TGTGCCAGCAAGGACGGCCCTAGGGGTGTAGAGCAGTACTTC	CASKDGPRGVEQYF
-	TRBV10-3	-	TRBJ1-2	TGTGCCATCAGTGGCCACTTTGGCTATGGCTACACCTTC	CAISGHFGYGYTF
TRBD1	TRBV19	-	TRBJ1-3	TGTGCCAGTAGTATCGGGACAGCCTGGACAGGAAACACCATATATTTT	CASSIGTAWTGNTIYF
-	TRBV5-4	few	TRBJ2-2	TGTGCCAGCAGCGGGGTTAACCCGAACACCGGGGAGCTGTTTTTT	CASSGVNPNTGELFF
-	TRBV2	-	TRBJ1-2	TGTGCCAGCAACATAGGGCTGTATGGCTACACCTTC	CASNIGLYGYTF
-	TRBV7-8	-	TRBJ2-2	TGTGCCAGCATCGCGTCAGGGACCAACACCGGGGAGCTGTTTTTT	CASIASGTNTGELFF
-	TRBV7-8	-	TRBJ2-6	TGTGCCAGCAGCTTAGCGCTGGGGGGGGCCAACGTCCTGACTTTC	CASSLALGGANVLTF
-	TRBV19	-	TRBJ2-2	TGTGCCAGTAGACTAGGGGGGATGAACACCGGGGAGCTGTTTTTT	CASRLGGMNTGELFF
-	TRBV5-4	few	TRBJ1-2	TGTGCCAGCAGACCATCGGGGTACTATGGCTACACCTTC	CASRPSGYYGYTF
-	TRBV5-1	-	TRBJ2-2	TGCGCCAGCAGCTTGCTTGGGTCCGGGGAGCTGTTTTTT	CASSLLGSGELFF
-	TRBV7-9	-	TRBJ1-1	TGTGCCAGCAGCTCCTGGAACACTGAAGCTTTCTTT	CASSSWNTEAFF
-	TRBV29-1	-	TRBJ1-1	TGCAGCGTTGAGGGTACAGAAGAGGTTGGCGCTGAAGCTTTCTTT	CSVEGTEEVGAEAFF
-	TRBV20-1	-	TRBJ2-7	TGCAGTGCCCTGACACACTACGAGCAGTACTTC	CSALTHYEQYF
-	TRBV24-1	-	TRBJ1-2	TGTGCCACAAGTCGGGACGGGAACTATGGCTACACCTTC	CATSRDGNYGYTF
-	TRBV7-2	-	TRBJ1-5	TGTGCCAGCAGCTTGCGCAGGGATCAGCCCCAGCATTTT	CASSLRRDQPQHF
-	TRBV5-1	-	TRBJ1-6	TGCGCCAGCAGCTCGAATCCGGGCTCCCTCTCCTATAATTCACCCCTCCACTTT	CASSSNPGSLSYNSPLHF
-	TRBV12-3/TRBV12-4	-	TRBJ1-5	TGTGCCAGCAGTTTAGGGGGCCGGCAGCCCCAGCATTTT	CASSLGGRQPQHF